This is a list of T cell receptor beta chains from one sample in a study of blood T cells in healthy people across ages. A single record per CDR3 protein comes from TCRdb applying MiXCR to the 5' RACE reads. The profile shows some 1.5 million distinct CDR3 sequences, about 42% of them singletons. Material for sequencing was blood. The receptor source for this set is a woman aged 18 to 35 in good health. Both conserved end residues are part of each CDR3. Each record gives: V gene, D gene, J gene, clone size, CDR3 protein, CDR3 DNA. A D gene is named only where the DNA matches it firmly. Rows give clone size only sometimes, using once, few, many, or a class for an expanded clone.

V: TRBV27; D: TRBD2; J: TRBJ2-4; size: .; CDR3: CASREAGAQNIQYF; DNA: TGTGCCAGCAGGGAAGCGGGAGCCCAAAACATTCAGTACTTC
V: TRBV19; D: .; J: TRBJ2-1; size: few; CDR3: CASRGENEQFF; DNA: TGTGCCAGTAGGGGAGAGAATGAGCAGTTCTTC
V: TRBV11-1; D: TRBD2; J: TRBJ2-7; size: few; CDR3: CASSSWTSGYEQYF; DNA: TGTGCCAGCAGCTCTTGGACTAGCGGATACGAGCAGTACTTC
V: TRBV24-1; D: TRBD1; J: TRBJ2-5; size: .; CDR3: CATSEPGQFQETQYF; DNA: TGTGCCACCAGTGAGCCGGGACAGTTCCAAGAGACCCAGTACTTC
V: TRBV20-1; D: TRBD1; J: TRBJ1-2; size: few; CDR3: CSARRGQGLGYTF; DNA: TGCAGTGCTAGGAGGGGACAGGGGCTCGGCTACACCTTC
V: TRBV7-9; D: .; J: TRBJ2-7; size: few; CDR3: CASIPPHGHEQYF; DNA: TGTGCCAGCATCCCACCGCACGGCCACGAGCAGTACTTC
V: TRBV29-1; D: .; J: TRBJ2-5; size: .; CDR3: CSVEGDDGSYNEQYF; DNA: TGCAGCGTTGAGGGAGACGACGGATCCTACAATGAGCAGTACTTC
V: TRBV6-1; D: TRBD1; J: TRBJ1-6; size: .; CDR3: CASSRQGARSPPHF; DNA: TGTGCCAGCAGTAGACAGGGGGCGCGTTCACCCCCCCACTTT
V: TRBV29-1; D: .; J: TRBJ1-5; size: .; CDR3: CSVEDEHRVKHF; DNA: TGCAGCGTTGAAGATGAGCACAGGGTGAAGCATTTT
V: TRBV20-1; D: .; J: TRBJ2-5; size: few; CDR3: CSAIEGWETQYF; DNA: TGCAGTGCTATAGAGGGGTGGGAGACCCAGTACTTC
V: TRBV20-1; D: .; J: TRBJ2-1; size: .; CDR3: CSARVWGEDSNEQFF; DNA: TGCAGTGCTAGAGTCTGGGGCGAAGACTCCAATGAGCAGTTCTTC
V: TRBV7-6; D: .; J: TRBJ2-5; size: .; CDR3: CASSLEVAGAVQETQYF; DNA: TGTGCCAGCAGCTTAGAGGTTGCGGGGGCCGTCCAAGAGACCCAGTACTTC
V: TRBV28; D: .; J: TRBJ1-2; size: .; CDR3: CASTSPDRMTNYGYTF; DNA: TGTGCCAGCACTTCCCCTGACAGGATGACTAACTATGGCTACACCTTT
V: TRBV13; D: TRBD2; J: TRBJ2-1; size: few; CDR3: CASSERTSGRPYNEQFF; DNA: TGTGCCAGCAGCGAACGGACTAGCGGGAGACCTTACAATGAGCAGTTCTTC
V: TRBV25-1; D: .; J: TRBJ2-7; size: .; CDR3: CASSELGTGRGDEQYF; DNA: TGTGCCAGCAGTGAATTGGGTACAGGGAGAGGAGATGAGCAGTACTTC
V: TRBV3-1; D: TRBD1; J: TRBJ2-5; size: .; CDR3: CASSPGTGELYF; DNA: TGTGCCAGCAGCCCGGGGACAGGGGAACTGTACTTC
V: TRBV5-1; D: TRBD1; J: TRBJ1-1; size: .; CDR3: CASRLGTGANTEAFF; DNA: TGCGCCAGCAGATTGGGAACAGGGGCGAACACTGAAGCTTTCTTT
V: TRBV29-1; D: .; J: TRBJ2-7; size: .; CDR3: CSAGTFLTEQYF; DNA: TGCAGCGCCGGGACTTTTCTCACCGAGCAGTACTTC
V: TRBV28; D: .; J: TRBJ1-5; size: .; CDR3: CASSLTHQPQHF; DNA: TGTGCCAGCAGTTTGACACATCAGCCCCAGCATTTT